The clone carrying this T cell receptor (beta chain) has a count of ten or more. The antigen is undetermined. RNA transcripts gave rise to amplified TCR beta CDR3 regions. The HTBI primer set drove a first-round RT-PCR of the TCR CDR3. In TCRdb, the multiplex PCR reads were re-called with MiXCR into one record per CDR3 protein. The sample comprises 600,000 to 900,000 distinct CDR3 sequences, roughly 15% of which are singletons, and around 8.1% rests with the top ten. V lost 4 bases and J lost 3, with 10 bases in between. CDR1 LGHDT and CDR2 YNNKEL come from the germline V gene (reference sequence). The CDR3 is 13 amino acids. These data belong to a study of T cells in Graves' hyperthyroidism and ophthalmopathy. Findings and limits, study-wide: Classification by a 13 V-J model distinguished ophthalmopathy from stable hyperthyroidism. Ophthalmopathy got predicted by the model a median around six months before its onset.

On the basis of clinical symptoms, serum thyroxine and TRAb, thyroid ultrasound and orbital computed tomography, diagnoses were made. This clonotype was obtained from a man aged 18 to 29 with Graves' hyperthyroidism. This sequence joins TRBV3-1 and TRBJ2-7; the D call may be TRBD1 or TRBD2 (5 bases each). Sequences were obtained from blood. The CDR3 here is CASSRGTYYEQYF. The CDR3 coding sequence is TGTGCCAGCAGCCGAGGGACCTACTACGAGCAGTACTTC.